What follows describes a single T cell receptor beta chain. Its antigen is unknown. CDR1 is GTSNPN, CDR2 SVGIG, per germline (reference sequence). The CDR3 covers 16 residues. V was cut by 3 bases and J by 2 bases, with 20 bases left in between. 60 Vbeta and 13 Jbeta primers were used in PCR. TCRdb keeps only in-frame clones here, not all; method: immunoSEQ multiplex PCR. Of 150,000 to 200,000 clones in the sample, about 90% were seen once. The data stem from a study of cytomegalovirus exposure and HLA in healthy donors. Study-level points and caveats: A classifier reportedly called cytomegalovirus status with high sensitivity and specificity.

The sequencing input was PBMCs. The clonotype was recovered from a girl under three years old in good health and CMV-seronegative. The V call is TRBV30, the J call TRBJ2-7; TRBD1 is a possible D gene (6 bases). This CDR3 is CAWSLPYRTVTYEQYF. Written as DNA, the CDR3 is TGTGCCTGGAGCCTCCCTTATAGGACAGTGACCTACGAGCAGTACTTC.